These T cell receptor beta chains were read from a single sample in a study of a mutant IDH1 vaccine in newly diagnosed glioma. Their cognate antigens are unknown. Measured with immunoSEQ multiplex PCR; TCRdb has only the in-frame clones, and not every one. The table shows about 51,000 clones, with about 77% occurring only once. Sequences were derived from PBMCs, sampled from a glioma patient whose treatment included an IDH1 peptide vaccine. The origin of the receptors is a woman between 40 and 55 years old with glioma. Both conserved end residues are part of each CDR3. The D gene is left open where the match is weak. Part of the rows lack a size; the others show once, few, many or a class for expanded clones.

j_gene	abundance	v_gene	d_gene	CDR3nt	CDR3aa
TRBJ1-2	NA	TRBV4-1	TRBD1	TGCGCCAGCAGCCAAGATCCGAACAGGGGCTATGGCTACACCTTC	CASSQDPNRGYGYTF
TRBJ1-3	NA	TRBV27	NA	TGTGCCAGCAGTTTATCGATCAAAGCTGGAAACACCATATATTTT	CASSLSIKAGNTIYF
TRBJ2-6	NA	TRBV10-3	NA	TGTGCCATCAGTGGGCCTGGGGCCAACGTCCTGACTTTC	CAISGPGANVLTF
TRBJ2-5	NA	TRBV6-5	TRBD1	TGTGCCAGCAGTTCTTACAGGGGCGAGACCCAGTACTTC	CASSSYRGETQYF
TRBJ1-2	NA	TRBV19	TRBD1	TGTGCCAGTACAAGAGGGGGACAGGGTATCTATGGCTACACCTTC	CASTRGGQGIYGYTF
TRBJ2-7	NA	TRBV4-3	TRBD1	TGCGCCAGCAGCCAAGATATCCGGGACAGGGGAGACTACGAGCAGTACTTC	CASSQDIRDRGDYEQYF
TRBJ2-2	NA	TRBV4-3	TRBD1	TGCGCCAGCAGCCAAGTCTCAGGACAGGGTGTCGGGGAGCTGTTTTTT	CASSQVSGQGVGELFF
TRBJ2-5	NA	TRBV10-3	NA	TGTGCCATCAGTGAGAAAGGGCCCGGAGAGACCCAGTACTTC	CAISEKGPGETQYF
TRBJ2-6	NA	TRBV9	NA	TGTGCCAGCAGCCCAGGGGGGTCAGGCGGGGCCAACGTCCTGACTTTC	CASSPGGSGGANVLTF
TRBJ1-2	once	TRBV19	TRBD1	TGTGCCAGTAGTATTGGGGACAGGTCGCAGACTAACTATGGCTACACCTTC	CASSIGDRSQTNYGYTF
TRBJ2-7	NA	TRBV6-1	NA	TGTGCCAGCAGTGAATCCCCCTACGAGCAGTACTTC	CASSESPYEQYF
TRBJ1-6	NA	TRBV10-1	NA	TGCGCCAGCCGGGACGCCGGCCTTGATTCACCCCTCCACTTT	CASRDAGLDSPLHF
TRBJ2-3	once	TRBV5-4	TRBD2	TGTGCCAGCAGCTCACCACCACCCGAACTAGCGGGGGGAAGGTATACGCAGTATTTT	CASSSPPPELAGGRYTQYF
TRBJ1-5	few	TRBV9	NA	TGTGCCAGCAGCGTAGGGGTCCAGAATCAGCCCCAGCATTTT	CASSVGVQNQPQHF
TRBJ1-6	NA	TRBV25-1	NA	TGTGCCAGCAGTGAATCGGCAGGGCTCTGGAATTCACCCCTCCACTTT	CASSESAGLWNSPLHF
TRBJ1-2	NA	TRBV19	TRBD1	TGTGCCAGTAAATGGACAGGGAAGGACTATGGCTACACCTTC	CASKWTGKDYGYTF
TRBJ1-6	NA	TRBV6-5	TRBD1	TGTGCCAGCAGTCCGGGACAGAATAATTCACCCCTCCACTTT	CASSPGQNNSPLHF
TRBJ2-1	NA	TRBV2	NA	TGTGCCAGCACCAGGGGCTTAGCGGGCAATGAGCAGTTCTTC	CASTRGLAGNEQFF
TRBJ1-4	once	TRBV11-2	TRBD1	TGTGCCAGCAGCTTAGCCGCCCGGACAGGGGTTCTAGCTAATGAAAAACTGTTTTTT	CASSLAARTGVLANEKLFF
TRBJ1-4	few	TRBV2	NA	TGTGCCAGCAGTGAACCTCAATTCAGCGATGAAAAACTGTTTTTT	CASSEPQFSDEKLFF
TRBJ1-6	NA	TRBV27	NA	TGTGCCAGCAGTTTAAAAGCAGGCCGATATAATTCACCCCTCCACTTT	CASSLKAGRYNSPLHF
TRBJ1-5	NA	TRBV19	TRBD1	TGTGCCAGTAGTAAACCGGGACAGGGAACCTATCAGCCCCAGCATTTT	CASSKPGQGTYQPQHF
TRBJ1-2	NA	TRBV10-1	TRBD1	TGCGCCAGCAGGGGAGTCACCCCTAGGACAGGGGCGAACTATGGCTACACCTTC	CASRGVTPRTGANYGYTF
TRBJ2-2	NA	TRBV5-1	TRBD1	TGCGCCAGCAGCCTAGGGACAGCGAACACCGGGGAGCTGTTTTTT	CASSLGTANTGELFF
TRBJ1-5	NA	TRBV18	NA	TGTGCCAGCTCACCCTCAGGGAATCAGCCCCAGCATTTT	CASSPSGNQPQHF
TRBJ2-7	NA	TRBV4-1	TRBD2	TGCGCCAGCAGCCAAAGGGGAGGGCATGACTACGAGCAGTACTTC	CASSQRGGHDYEQYF
TRBJ2-3	once	TRBV15	NA	TGTGCCACCAGGGGGGATGGAGCTACGCAGTATTTT	CATRGDGATQYF
TRBJ1-2	NA	TRBV4-3	NA	TGCGCCAGCAGCCAAGATATCGGGGATGGGGGCTACACCTTC	CASSQDIGDGGYTF
TRBJ2-6	NA	TRBV29-1	NA	TGCAGCGTTGTAGGAGGGGGGGCCAACGTCCTGACTTTC	CSVVGGGANVLTF
TRBJ1-5	NA	TRBV4-3	NA	TGCGCCAGCAGCCGGAAGATGAACACAGCCTTACTGTACAATCAGCCCCAGCATTTT	CASSRKMNTALLYNQPQHF
TRBJ1-5	NA	TRBV6-5	NA	TGTGCCAGCAGAATGGACTCTCGCCTGGGTCAGCCCCAGCATTTT	CASRMDSRLGQPQHF
TRBJ1-1	NA	TRBV25-1	NA	TGTGCCAGCAGTGAATATACCACGCGGGCTGAAGCTTTCTTT	CASSEYTTRAEAFF
TRBJ1-3	NA	TRBV4-3	NA	TGCGCCAGCAGCCAAGATTCAAATGGAAACACCATATATTTT	CASSQDSNGNTIYF
TRBJ2-3	NA	TRBV2	NA	TGTGCCAGCAGTGAACAGGGGGGGCACACAGATACGCAGTATTTT	CASSEQGGHTDTQYF
TRBJ1-4	NA	TRBV5-8	TRBD1	TGTGCCAGCAGCCCAGACAGGGTTTTAACTAATGAAAAACTGTTTTTT	CASSPDRVLTNEKLFF
TRBJ2-5	NA	TRBV30	TRBD2	TGTGCCTGGGAGTGGGCCCAGCGGGGCGAGACCCAGTACTTC	CAWEWAQRGETQYF
TRBJ2-7	few	TRBV14	TRBD2	TGTGCCAGCAGCCACCTAGCGGGGGCCACCTACGAGCAGTACTTC	CASSHLAGATYEQYF
TRBJ2-1	NA	TRBV5-6	TRBD2	TGTGCCAGCAGCTTCGGGGGGGAGCAGTTCTTC	CASSFGGEQFF
TRBJ2-7	NA	TRBV19	NA	TGTGCCAGTATGGAGGGCGGGGATCGGGGCGAGCAGTACTTC	CASMEGGDRGEQYF
TRBJ2-7	few	TRBV9	TRBD1	TGTGCCAGCAGCGTAGTAGGAGACAGGGTTGGGGAGCAGTACTTC	CASSVVGDRVGEQYF
TRBJ2-1	NA	TRBV19	TRBD1	TGTGCCAGTAGCTCGACCCGGACAGGGTGGGATGAGCAGTTCTTC	CASSSTRTGWDEQFF
TRBJ2-6	once	TRBV13	TRBD1	TGTGCCAGCAGCTTAGTGGGACAGGTTGTCTCTGGGGCCAACGTCCTGACTTTC	CASSLVGQVVSGANVLTF
TRBJ1-5	NA	TRBV15	NA	TGTGCCACCAGCAGAGATCAAGGCAGCAATCAGCCCCAGCATTTT	CATSRDQGSNQPQHF